This T cell receptor (beta chain) was profiled in a study of cytomegalovirus exposure and HLA in healthy donors. Overall study results and limits: Several V segments, TRBV6-2 and TRBV6-3 among them, could not be told apart and were dropped. Reported findings show TCR beta sequences accurately forecast HLA-A and HLA-B alleles in most subjects.

Germline CDR1 reads MNHNS; CDR2 reads SASEGT. The CDR3 is made up of 18 amino acids. Germline trimming cut 6 bases from V and 4 bases from J; bases unmatched to any gene: 14. PCR was performed using 60 Vbeta and 13 Jbeta primers. TCRdb's table, derived via immunoSEQ multiplex PCR, lists solely in-frame clones and lacks some. The repertoire includes about 160,000 clones, around 79% of them detected once, and just under 6.5% sits in the top ten. Comment on this clone: Its antigen is not identified.

The receptor was isolated from a man aged 50 to 60 in good health and CMV-seropositive. This rearrangement joins TRBV6-1 to TRBJ2-4; TRBD2 agrees at 11 bases. Sequencing input: PBMCs. The CDR3 coding sequence is TGTGCCAGCAGGGAAAACATTCTAGCGGGAGGAGGGAAAAACATTCAGTACTTC. This codes for CASRENILAGGGKNIQYF.